A single sample gave rise to the 19 T cell receptor beta chains below, sequenced in a study of neurological immune-mediated disorders. TCRdb processed the 5' RACE reads anew with MiXCR; each CDR3 protein has one entry. The data hold about 24,000 distinct CDR3 sequences, with roughly 13% observed a single time. The source material was PBMCs. These receptors all stem from a woman aged 40 to 50 with HTLV-1-associated myelopathy (HAM/TSP).

This clonotype was recorded many times. V and J are TRBV2 and TRBJ1-5; D may be TRBD1 (6 bases). CDR3 length equals 14 residues. Germline V gene data show CDR1 as SNHLY and CDR2 as FYNNEI. The V end was cut by 6 bases, the J end by 4 bases, with 13 bases between. This chain's CDR3 is CASRGDTLNQPQHF. The DNA of the CDR3 is TGTGCCAGCAGAGGGGACACGTTGAATCAGCCCCAGCATTTT.

This clonotype was seen ten or more times. The chain is built from TRBV7-2 and TRBJ2-1; D is possibly TRBD2 (5 bases). CDR1 SGHTA and CDR2 FQGNSA come from the germline V gene. Trimming removed 4 bases from V and 5 bases from J, with 12 bases in between. This CDR3 is built from 14 residues. CDR3 amino acids: CASSYPTGNNEQFF. The CDR3 region has the DNA TGTGCCAGCAGCTACCCGACGGGGAACAATGAGCAGTTCTTC.

This clonotype was detected ten times or more. The chain employs TRBV18 and TRBJ2-5; D gene ambiguous. This CDR3 has 13 amino acids. The ends were cut back, 6 bases at V and 1 base at J, with 9 bases in the middle. From germline, CDR1 is KGHSH and CDR2 LQKENI. CDR3 region: CASSSRTQETQYF. The CDR3 DNA follows: TGTGCCAGCTCGTCACGAACCCAAGAGACCCAGTACTTC.

This clonotype was picked up many times. This chain uses TRBV20-1 with TRBJ1-5; a weak D match, TRBD1 (5 bases). Per the germline V gene, CDR1 is DFQATT and CDR2 is SNEGSKA (reference sequence). CDR3 length: 13 amino acids. V dropped 6 bases and J dropped 1 base, with 10 bases sitting between them. CDR3 coding DNA: TGCAGTGCGATCCGGGACAGCAATCAGCCCCAGCATTTT. Protein: CSAIRDSNQPQHF.

This clonotype was counted at least ten times. The chain joins TRBV18 to TRBJ1-1, with D possibly being TRBD1 (6 bases). The germline V and J ends were trimmed by 2 bases and 4 bases, with 11 bases remaining between them. From germline, CDR1 is KGHSH and CDR2 LQKENI. The CDR3 covers 14 residues. CDR3 region: CASSPSRGGTEAFF. DNA of the CDR3: TGTGCCAGCTCACCATCCAGGGGAGGCACTGAAGCTTTCTTT.

This clonotype was seen at least ten times. This chain joins TRBV7-3 and TRBJ2-7; 11 nucleotides match TRBD1. Germline V lookup: CDR1 SGHTA, CDR2 FQGTGA. The CDR3 extends over 15 amino acids. V shed 4 bases and J 5 bases; nucleotides not matched to a gene: 7. The CDR3 region has the DNA TGTGCCAGCAGCTCTGGGACAGGGGGAACCCACGAGCAGTACTTC. Translated: CASSSGTGGTHEQYF.

This clonotype was picked up many times. The chain combines TRBV27 with TRBJ1-1, with TRBD1 matching 7 bases. Germline assignment: CDR1 MNHEY and CDR2 SMNVEV (reference sequence). With V trimmed by 8 bases and J by 0 bases, 3 bases remained unmatched. The length of the CDR3 is 13 residues. The CDR3 sequence: CASQTGMNTEAFF. As DNA, the CDR3 is TGTGCCAGCCAGACAGGGATGAACACTGAAGCTTTCTTT.

In this sample, this clonotype turned up many times. This chain uses TRBV7-9 with TRBJ2-5; D is ambiguous. This CDR3 spans 13 amino acids. Germline-derived CDR1 and CDR2 are SEHNR and FQNEAQ (reference sequence). Trimming removed 5 bases from V and 5 bases from J, with 12 bases in between. In DNA form, the CDR3 reads TGTGCCAGCAGCCTTCCCCATATGGAGACCCAGTACTTC. Translation: CASSLPHMETQYF.

As regards this clonotype: Germline is not matched at one junction end, which may reflect a read error. V is TRBV7-6 and J is TRBJ2-5; D gene uncertain. This CDR3 spans 13 amino acids. Germline-derived CDR1 and CDR2 are SGHVS and FNYEAQ. The CDR3 loop is CASSLGQEEIQYF. In DNA form, the CDR3 reads TGTGCCAGCAGCTTAGGGCAAGAAGAGATCCAGTACTTC.

This clonotype was picked up many times. The rearrangement uses TRBV7-6 and TRBJ2-5; possibly TRBD1 or TRBD2 for D (5 bases each). The CDR3 extends over 11 amino acids. Trimming shortened V by 8 bases and J by 2 bases, and 6 bases separated the two germline ends. Germline V gene sequence: CDR1 SGHVS, CDR2 FNYEAQ. CDR3 amino acids: CASEGQETQYF. As DNA, the CDR3 is TGTGCCAGCGAGGGGCAAGAGACCCAGTACTTC.

Ten or more counts support this clonotype. V is TRBV2 and J is TRBJ1-4; 9 bases are a match to TRBD1. Losses at the gene ends were 5 bases for V and 7 bases for J; bases not matched to a gene: 11. Per germline, CDR1 SNHLY and CDR2 FYNNEI. The CDR3 consists of 16 residues. As DNA, the CDR3 is TGTGCCAGCAGTCCCGGGACAGGGAAGGGCGGTGAAAAACTGTTTTTT. Translation gives CASSPGTGKGGEKLFF.

This clonotype was counted at least ten times. The chain links TRBV20-1 to TRBJ2-3; no definite D call. Germline loops: CDR1 DFQATT, CDR2 SNEGSKA (reference sequence). The CDR3 is made up of 14 amino acids. Trimming stripped 0 bases from V and 2 bases from J, with 9 bases between. In DNA, the CDR3 is TGCAGTGCTAGAGATCAGTTTTCCACAGATACGCAGTATTTT. This translates into CSARDQFSTDTQYF.

This clonotype was picked up many times. The V and J genes are TRBV5-1 and TRBJ2-1, with 9 bases matching TRBD2. The CDR3 loop spans 16 amino acids. The germline V gene encodes CDR1 SGHRS and CDR2 YFSETQ. J gave up 3 bases and V 0 bases, and 4 bases lay outside the gene matches. This CDR3 is CASSLEASGNYNEQFF. CDR3 DNA: TGCGCCAGCAGCTTGGAGGCTAGCGGGAACTACAATGAGCAGTTCTTC.

There are many counts of this clonotype. The CDR3 nucleotides are TGTGCCAGCAGCCAAGATTGGGAGGCGACCTACGAGCAGTACTTC. This sequence encodes CASSQDWEATYEQYF. This chain joins TRBV3-1 and TRBJ2-7; D possibly corresponds to TRBD2 (6 bases). Trimming shortened V by 0 bases and J by 2 bases, and 11 bases separated the two germline ends. From germline, CDR1 is LGHDT and CDR2 YNNKEL (reference sequence). This CDR3 spans 15 amino acids.

Regarding this clonotype: Because the CDR3's place on the DNA is in doubt, the DNA is left out and the CDR3 is given as listed by TCRdb. This chain's CDR3 is CASSFYICSVGGVLAKNIQYF. The chain carries TRBV5-1 and TRBJ2-4; the table assigns TRBD1, which was not confirmed against the DNA. The CDR3 spans 21 amino acids, including both terminal residues. Germline loops: CDR1 SGHRS, CDR2 YFSETQ.

This clonotype was seen repeatedly, ten times or more. The V and J genes are TRBV28 and TRBJ2-1, with 8 bases aligning to TRBD2. This CDR3 contains 14 residues. After removal of 5 bases from V and 6 bases from J, the junction contained 6 bases not matched to a gene. Germline values: CDR1 MDHEN, CDR2 SYDVKM. Written as DNA, the CDR3 is TGTGCCAGCAGTCTCAGCGGGGGCCGCAATGAGCAGTTCTTC. Protein: CASSLSGGRNEQFF. The full variable domain, in which reference TRBV28 and TRBJ2-1 provide the parts outside the CDR3, is DVKVTQSSRYLVKRTGEKVFLECVQDMDHENMFWYRQDPGLGLRLIYFSYDVKMKEKGDIPEGYSVSREKKERFSLILESASTNQTSMYLCASSLSGGRNEQFFGPGTRLTVL.

The sample holds one count of this clonotype. Possible read error: a much larger clone is one base away. This rearrangement joins TRBV5-6 to TRBJ1-5; TRBD1 is a possible D gene (5 bases). Germline V CDR1 and CDR2: SGHDT, YYEEEE. Trimming left V 5 bases short and J 2 bases short, with 14 bases between. The CDR3 is made up of 15 amino acids. CDR3 in DNA: TGTGCCAGCAGACGCCGGGGCGCCGGCAATCAGCCCCAGCATTTT. Its translation: CASRRRGAGNQPQHF. The whole variable domain, filled in from reference TRBV5-6 and TRBJ1-5, reads DAGVTQSPTHLIKTRGQQVTLRCSPKSGHDTVSWYQQALGQGPQFIFQYYEEEERQRGNFPDRFSGHQFPNYSSELNVNALLLGDSALYLCASRRRGAGNQPQHFGDGTRLSIL.

V is TRBV5-1 and J is TRBJ2-1; D unclear. Per germline, CDR1 SGHRS and CDR2 YFSETQ. Between the trimmed V and J ends, which lost 0 bases and 6 bases, there was a span of 13 bases. There are 15 residues in the CDR3. The CDR3 DNA reads as TGCGCCAGCAGCTTGGCCGGGCTCACCTTCAATGAGCAGTTCTTC. It is translated as CASSLAGLTFNEQFF.

There are many counts of this clonotype. This chain joins TRBV5-1 and TRBJ2-7, with 10 bases identical to TRBD2. CDR1 is SGHRS and CDR2 is YFSETQ in the germline V gene. The CDR3 is 15 residues long. Trimming cost V 0 bases and J 6 bases; bases outside gene matches: 6. The CDR3: CASSLAPSGGSEQYF. The CDR3 DNA follows: TGCGCCAGCAGCTTGGCTCCTAGCGGGGGCTCCGAGCAGTACTTC.